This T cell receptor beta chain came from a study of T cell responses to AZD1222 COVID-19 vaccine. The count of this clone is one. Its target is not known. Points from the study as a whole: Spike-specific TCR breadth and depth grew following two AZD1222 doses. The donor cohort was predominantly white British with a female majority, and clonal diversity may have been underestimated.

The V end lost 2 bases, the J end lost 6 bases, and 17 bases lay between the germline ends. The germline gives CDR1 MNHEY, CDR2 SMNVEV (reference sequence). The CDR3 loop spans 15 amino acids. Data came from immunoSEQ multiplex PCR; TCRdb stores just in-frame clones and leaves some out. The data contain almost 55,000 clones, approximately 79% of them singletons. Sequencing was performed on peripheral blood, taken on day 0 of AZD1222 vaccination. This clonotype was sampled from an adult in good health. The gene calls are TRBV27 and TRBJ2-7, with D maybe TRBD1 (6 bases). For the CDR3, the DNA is TGTGCCAGCAGTTTAGCGCAACAGGGTACCTTCGAGCAGTACTTC. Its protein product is CASSLAQQGTFEQYF.